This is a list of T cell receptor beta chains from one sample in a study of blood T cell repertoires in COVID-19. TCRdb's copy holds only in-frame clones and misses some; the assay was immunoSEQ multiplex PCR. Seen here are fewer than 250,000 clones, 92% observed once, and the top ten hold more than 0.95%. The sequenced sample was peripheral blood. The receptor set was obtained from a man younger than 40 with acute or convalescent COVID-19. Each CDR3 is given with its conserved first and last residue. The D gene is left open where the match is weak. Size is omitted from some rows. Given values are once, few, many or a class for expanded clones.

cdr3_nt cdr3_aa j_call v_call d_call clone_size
TGCGCCAGCAGCCCGGGACTACCCGGGGGGGCCAAAAACATTCAGTACTTC CASSPGLPGGAKNIQYF TRBJ2-4 TRBV4-1 TRBD2 -
TGTGCCAGCAGTTACCGGAGCTATGAAAAACTGTTTTTT CASSYRSYEKLFF TRBJ1-4 TRBV6-6 - -
TGTGCCAGCAGTACACGACAGGGGACGAATGAGCAGTTCTTC CASSTRQGTNEQFF TRBJ2-1 TRBV5-4 TRBD1 -
TGTGCCAGCTCACTAATGACACCCTATCAAGAGACCCAGTACTTC CASSLMTPYQETQYF TRBJ2-5 TRBV18 - -
TGTGCCACCAGCAGAGATAGAGGACAGTCCTACGAGCAGTACTTC CATSRDRGQSYEQYF TRBJ2-7 TRBV15 - -
TGCAGTGCGCAGCGGGGGAATGAGCAGTTCTTC CSAQRGNEQFF TRBJ2-1 TRBV20-1 TRBD2 -
TGTGCCTGGAGAGTGGACAGGGGGCGAAATTCACCCCTCCACTTT CAWRVDRGRNSPLHF TRBJ1-6 TRBV30 TRBD1 -
TGTGCCAGCAGGGCGATCGGGGAAGATGGCTACACCTTC CASRAIGEDGYTF TRBJ1-2 TRBV5-4 - -
TGTGCCAGCAGTGGGCTAGCGCGATATAACACAGATACGCAGTATTTT CASSGLARYNTDTQYF TRBJ2-3 TRBV6-1 - -
TGTGCCAGCTCACCAAGACAGGGGTCGGGGGCCTACGAGCAGTACTTC CASSPRQGSGAYEQYF TRBJ2-7 TRBV18 TRBD1 -
TGCGCCAGCAGCTTGACGAGGGAGACCCAGTACTTC CASSLTRETQYF TRBJ2-5 TRBV5-1 - -
TGTGCCAGCAGCCCGACGCGACAGAACTACAATGAGCAGTTCTTC CASSPTRQNYNEQFF TRBJ2-1 TRBV3-1/TRBV3-2 - once
TGTGCCAGCAGGGTACTGAGCTCCTATAATTCACCCCTCCACTTT CASRVLSSYNSPLHF TRBJ1-6 TRBV6-5 - -
TGTGCCAGCAGCTTAGCTTTCACAGATACGCAGTATTTT CASSLAFTDTQYF TRBJ2-3 TRBV11-2 - -
TGCGCCAGCAGCTTCGACAGGACGGATTCACCCCTCCACTTT CASSFDRTDSPLHF TRBJ1-6 TRBV5-1 - -
TGTGCCAGCAGCCCAGGGGGACAGGGTGGGGAGACCCAGTACTTC CASSPGGQGGETQYF TRBJ2-5 TRBV3-1/TRBV3-2 TRBD1 -
TGTGCCAGCAGCTTGGGAGGGAGAAGCTACGAGCAGTACTTC CASSLGGRSYEQYF TRBJ2-7 TRBV5-4 - -
TGTGCCAGCAGGGCGACGGGGGTACACACCGGGGAGCTGTTTTTT CASRATGVHTGELFF TRBJ2-2 TRBV6-5 - once
TGTGCCAGCGGAGACAGCTCCTATAATTCACCCCTCCACTTT CASGDSSYNSPLHF TRBJ1-6 TRBV25-1 - once
TGCGCCAGCAGCCAGACTTATGGGACTAGCGTGGAGACCCAGTACTTC CASSQTYGTSVETQYF TRBJ2-5 TRBV4-1 TRBD2 -
TGTGCCAGCCTGGGACCCCCCGGGACACCTAACTCCTACGAGCAGTACTTC CASLGPPGTPNSYEQYF TRBJ2-7 TRBV28 - -
TGTGCCAGCAGCTTGGGGACAGGGGAGTACTACGAGCAGTACTTC CASSLGTGEYYEQYF TRBJ2-7 TRBV5-4 TRBD1 -
TGTGCCAGCCCCGGGGATCTACAAGAGACCCAGTACTTC CASPGDLQETQYF TRBJ2-5 TRBV7-8 - -
TGTGCCAGCTCACCACAGGGAGTCACTGAAGCTTTCTTT CASSPQGVTEAFF TRBJ1-1 TRBV18 - -
TGTGCCATAAACTTCTCTCACACAGATACGCAGTATTTT CAINFSHTDTQYF TRBJ2-3 TRBV28 - -
TGTGCCAGCTCACCACCGGGGGGTTCGTACGAGCAGTACTTC CASSPPGGSYEQYF TRBJ2-7 TRBV18 - -
TGTGCTAGTGGTTTGCAGCCGGGACAGGGATTAGGCACTGAAGCTTTCTTT CASGLQPGQGLGTEAFF TRBJ1-1 TRBV12-5 TRBD1 -
TGTGCCAGCTCACTCATAAACAGGGGGCGAGGTAATTCACCCCTCCACTTT CASSLINRGRGNSPLHF TRBJ1-6 TRBV18 TRBD1 -
TGTGCCAGCAGCTCCCGACAGGGGGAACGCGGCTACACCTTC CASSSRQGERGYTF TRBJ1-2 TRBV13 TRBD1 -
TGTGCCAGCAGCACCATCTTAGCGGATACGCAGTATTTT CASSTILADTQYF TRBJ2-3 TRBV5-4 - -
TGTGCCAGCAGCTTAGCACGTGGCGGGAGGGGAGAGACCCAGTACTTC CASSLARGGRGETQYF TRBJ2-5 TRBV7-2 TRBD2 once
TGCAGTGCACCTAGCTTGAAGACCCAGTACTTC CSAPSLKTQYF TRBJ2-5 TRBV20-1 - -
TGTGCCAGCGGGGGGTTTGGCCCTGAGCAGTTCTTC CASGGFGPEQFF TRBJ2-1 TRBV6-5 - -
TGCGCCAGCAGCTCCGGGACCCCAGGGGTAAAACTGTTTTTT CASSSGTPGVKLFF TRBJ1-4 TRBV5-1 - -
TGTGCCAGCCATAGAGGGAGACGGGGTCGACTGAACACTGAAGCTTTCTTT CASHRGRRGRLNTEAFF TRBJ1-1 TRBV18 - -
TGTGCCAGCAGTGACCGGGGACTTAATTCACCCCTCCACTTT CASSDRGLNSPLHF TRBJ1-6 TRBV2 - -
TGTGCCAGCAGTTACGGACAGTCCTATAGCAATCAGCCCCAGCATTTT CASSYGQSYSNQPQHF TRBJ1-5 TRBV28 - -
TGTGCCAGTAGGACCCTAGCGGGGGGGCTCGATGAGCAGTTCTTC CASRTLAGGLDEQFF TRBJ2-1 TRBV19 TRBD2 -
TGTGCCACCTCGAGGGTTCAGGGGGCGTCCGAGCAGTACTTC CATSRVQGASEQYF TRBJ2-7 TRBV19 TRBD1 -
TGTGCCACCAGCAGACCCGGGACAGTTCCCGGGGCCAACGTCCTGACTTTC CATSRPGTVPGANVLTF TRBJ2-6 TRBV15 TRBD1 -
TGTGCCAGCAGTAAAGGCGGGAGGGGGGAGCTGTTTTTT CASSKGGRGELFF TRBJ2-2 TRBV12-3/TRBV12-4 TRBD2 -
TGTGCCACCAGTGACAGTTCCTACGAGCAGTACTTC CATSDSSYEQYF TRBJ2-7 TRBV24-1 - -
TGTGCCAGCAGTTACCACAGGGGCGACAACACTGAAGCTTTCTTT CASSYHRGDNTEAFF TRBJ1-1 TRBV6-2/TRBV6-3 TRBD1 -
TGTGCCAGCTCACCAGGACAGAGCTCCTACGAGCAGTACTTC CASSPGQSSYEQYF TRBJ2-7 TRBV18 - once
TGTGCCAGCAGTCTAACTAGGACAGTGGGCACTGAAGCTTTCTTT CASSLTRTVGTEAFF TRBJ1-1 TRBV27 - once
TGTGCCAGCAGTGTCACTAGCGGGACCGTCTACAATGAGCAGTTCTTC CASSVTSGTVYNEQFF TRBJ2-1 TRBV27 TRBD2 -
TGTGCCAGCAGCTTAGCGCCCCCACAGGGGGATCGCAATCAGCCCCAGCATTTT CASSLAPPQGDRNQPQHF TRBJ1-5 TRBV7-9 TRBD1 many
TGTGCCAGCAGCATAGACAGGGCCCGTTTCACAGATACGCAGTATTTT CASSIDRARFTDTQYF TRBJ2-3 TRBV9 TRBD1 -
TGTGCCAGTGCATCGGCGGGTGAAAAACTGTTTTTT CASASAGEKLFF TRBJ1-4 TRBV6-5 - once
TGCGCCAGCAGCCTCACTAGGTTACAGGGAACACATAGCAATCAGCCCCAGCATTTT CASSLTRLQGTHSNQPQHF TRBJ1-5 TRBV4-1 - once
TGTGCCAGCAGCCCGCGGGACAGAGAAATCTACGAGCAGTACTTC CASSPRDREIYEQYF TRBJ2-7 TRBV5-5 - -
TGTGCCAGCAGCCTTTCTAGAGGGACTGAAGCTTTCTTT CASSLSRGTEAFF TRBJ1-1 TRBV7-2 - -
TGTGCCAGCAGTTTCGGAAGGAGCCCCAGCTCCTACAATGAGCAGTTCTTC CASSFGRSPSSYNEQFF TRBJ2-1 TRBV28 - -
TGTGCCAGTAGTCCACCCGGGGGGGCCACCGGGGAGCTGTTTTTT CASSPPGGATGELFF TRBJ2-2 TRBV19 TRBD2 -
TGTGCCAGTACCGACCAGGGGAATGAGCAGTTCTTC CASTDQGNEQFF TRBJ2-1 TRBV19 - -
TGTGCCAGCAGTTCGGGACAGCACACAGATACGCAGTATTTT CASSSGQHTDTQYF TRBJ2-3 TRBV28 TRBD1 -
TGTGCCAGCTCACCGCCGGGCAGGGGGCCGGGCAATCAGCCCCAGCATTTT CASSPPGRGPGNQPQHF TRBJ1-5 TRBV18 TRBD1 once
TGTGCCAGCAGCTTGGTTGCAGGGCCTGGCAATCAGCCCCAGCATTTT CASSLVAGPGNQPQHF TRBJ1-5 TRBV5-5 - once
TGTGCCAGCAGCTTAGAGACAGAGGGAAACACCATATATTTT CASSLETEGNTIYF TRBJ1-3 TRBV7-9 - -
TGTGCCAGCAAGCGCGCCCTTGAAGCTTTCTTT CASKRALEAFF TRBJ1-1 TRBV2 - -